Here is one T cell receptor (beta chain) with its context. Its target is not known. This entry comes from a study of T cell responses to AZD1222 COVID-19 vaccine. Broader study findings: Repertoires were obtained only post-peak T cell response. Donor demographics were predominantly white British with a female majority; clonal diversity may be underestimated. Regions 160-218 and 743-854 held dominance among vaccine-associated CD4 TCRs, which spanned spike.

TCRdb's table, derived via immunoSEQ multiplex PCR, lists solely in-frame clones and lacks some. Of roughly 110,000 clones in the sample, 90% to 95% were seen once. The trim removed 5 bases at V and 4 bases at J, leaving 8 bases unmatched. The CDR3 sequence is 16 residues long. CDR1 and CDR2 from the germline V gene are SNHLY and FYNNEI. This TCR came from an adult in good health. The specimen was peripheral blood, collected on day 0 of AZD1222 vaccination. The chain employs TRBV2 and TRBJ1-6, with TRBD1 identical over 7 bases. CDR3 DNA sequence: TGTGCCAGCAGTATCGTTCCGGGACAGTATAATTCACCCCTCCACTTT. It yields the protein CASSIVPGQYNSPLHF.